This TCR beta chain was identified during a study of cytomegalovirus exposure and HLA in healthy donors (dated by TCRdb to 2015 to 2018). Concerning the study at large: An earlier analysis of around 600 of the donors reported 276 Gb of sequence data and about 100 million unique TCR beta sequences from 190 million or so T cells. An early release that covered 640 HLA-typed donors contained about 290 gigabases of sequencing data and tens of millions of unique TCR sequences. The genetic ancestry cluster associated with self-reported Caucasian donors included over 65% of the 350 to 500 genotyped donors. The study aimed to test whether signatures of past pathogen exposure could be identified by cataloging public T cell receptors. The study profiled the T cell repertoires of about 640 subjects by immunosequencing and related them to cytomegalovirus serostatus. Besides the first cohort of under 700 subjects, a separate validation cohort made up of some 110 different subjects was used. High-throughput TCR immunosequencing, statistical association of individual TCRs with disease status, and machine learning were combined to predict cytomegalovirus infection status. A later analysis re-examined previously published TCR beta repertoires from several hundred donors and added high-resolution HLA genotyping to investigate patterns of TCR occurrence. Rather than drawing on any new phenotypic data, the later analysis identified candidate immune exposures from TCR beta sequences and the way those sequences occurred across donors. An earlier analysis of fewer than 700 of the donors applied high-throughput TCR beta sequencing to assess whether each TCR beta V gene segment acted as functional or pseudogenic. Donor age, sex, ethnicity and CMV serostatus were compiled together with the repertoire data. In a later genetic analysis, genome-wide SNP genotypes for about 55% of the roughly 670 donors were used, and that subset was treated as a discovery cohort. All discovery cohort repertoires had been generated on a single sequencing platform. HLA typing included class I and class II loci at four-digit resolution. Typing coverage differed by locus: A, B, C, DRB1 and DQB1 were typed in roughly 620-630 donors, DQA1 in about 500, DPA1 in around 610, and DPB1 in approximately 450. Four to six DR-DQ haplotypes were handled as single units for association and clustering, since linkage in the cohort was strong. Among under 450 genotyped donors of the cohort, an average of about 240,000 unique TCR beta nucleotide sequences were sequenced per donor, 15% to 20% of them non-productive.

Library preparation employed the immunoSEQ multiplex PCR assay. For the multiplex PCR, a mixture combining 60 forward primers for TCR Vbeta segments and 13 reverse primers for TCR Jbeta segments was used. The CDR3 region of rearranged TCR beta genes was amplified from genomic DNA with a multiplex PCR assay. The amplified TCR beta libraries were sequenced on the Illumina HiSeq System as 87-base-pair reads. The study's own analysis went as follows. In a later analysis, tens of millions of unique TCR beta chains were counted across the 500 to 850 repertoires, and around 11 million of these chains were shared by at least two donors. Raw reads were error-corrected and collapsed into unique sequences with a nearest-neighbor algorithm that merged closely related sequences to remove PCR and sequencing errors. V, D and J gene segments were assigned by aligning CDR3 sequences to IMGT reference sequences. For a sequence to be retained, at least a six-nucleotide match to both a V gene segment and a J gene segment was required. Rearrangements were classified as productive when the CDR3 lacked stop codons and remained in frame with V and J, and all other rearrangements were classified as non-productive. Following IMGT convention, CDR3 was defined as the stretch from the second conserved V-encoded cysteine up to the conserved J-encoded phenylalanine. The earlier analysis of roughly 590 of the donors excluded any sequence lacking an unambiguous match to a single V gene segment. In an earlier analysis of 587 of the donors, a V segment was called functional when productive rearrangements were above 56.7%, and segregating when the standard deviation between donors exceeded 5%. A statistical classification framework was built for diagnosing cytomegalovirus status from the catalog of TCR beta chain sequences. In a later analysis, V and J genes were assigned by comparing TCR nucleotide sequences against IMGT/GENE-DB human TR gene sequences. The TCRdist pipeline was used in a later analysis to assign CDR3 sequences and most-parsimonious VDJ recombination scenarios. In a later analysis, each TCR beta chain was defined by its CDR3 amino acid sequence together with its V-gene family, and reads lacking a unique V-gene family were excluded. In a later analysis, around 600 highly shared, low-generation-probability nucleotide sequences were removed to address suspected cross-contamination and a sequencing artifact. In a later analysis, a clonal expansion index for each public chain was calculated from normalized within-repertoire ranks of inferred template counts. In a later analysis, generation probabilities were computed with a VDJ recombination model fitted to out-of-frame rearrangements, and the resulting probabilities were checked against IGoR. Hypergeometric tests were used in a later analysis to score TCR-TCR, TCR-HLA and TCR-CMV co-occurrence, with a repertoire-size bias correction applied to the TCR pairs. A later analysis estimated false discovery rates by permuting HLA or CMV assignments 20 times. In a later analysis, co-occurring TCRs were grouped using DBSCAN, with TCRdist sequence similarity added in when clustering inside HLA-allele-positive subsets. Repertoires with fewer than 30,000 or more than 120,000 public chains, plus five repertoires with anomalous nucleotide sharing, were excluded from co-occurrence clustering. Sourced from immuneACCESS, this table was stored by TCRdb with only in-frame sequences that have V and J called. A share of the clones is absent; for the studies checked, an unresolved V gene accounts for under half, and the remainder has no known explanation. V, J and clone size were drawn from that table, and D and trimming were deduced from the DNA. For this sample there are around 160,000 clones; approximately 80% appear just once. Around an eighth of the sample belongs to the ten largest clones.

Broad study findings and their caveats: In a later analysis, several top co-occurrence clusters were reported to appear linked to parvovirus B19, influenza, CMV and Epstein-Barr virus. The study gave a list of under 200 TCR beta chains associated with cytomegalovirus. Broadly in line with IMGT annotations, most TCR beta V segments showed up in productive rearrangements about 87% or about 30% of the time in an earlier analysis of around 550 of the donors. The earlier analysis of a few hundred of the donors excluded 15 to 20 rarely observed V segments, including chromosome 9 orphons, because counts were too low. Linkage disequilibrium might explain the correlated functional status among segregating V segments, but an unknown experimental factor could not be excluded. HLA typing was unavailable for some donors at each locus, so association tests used only the typed subset. In a later analysis, HLA-associated TCR beta chains showed more clonal expansion and lower generation probabilities than non-associated chains that were equally common. In vitro tests confirmed that a few of the cytomegalovirus-associated TCR beta chains recognize cytomegalovirus antigens. The classifier was reported to diagnose cytomegalovirus status with high specificity and sensitivity in both the original cohort and the validation cohort. In this cohort, only TCR beta chains were sequenced, and detectable features were limited by the absence of alpha or paired-chain data. The authors suggested that the approach could potentially be generalized to other disease states and immunological phenotypes. Strong co-occurrence of HLA alleles, especially DR and DQ, made assigning TCR associations to individual alleles difficult. Most TCR sequences were seen in very few donors, while some public TCRs were found in many individuals. A later analysis associated around 16,000 TCR beta sequences with specific HLA alleles at a false discovery rate of 0.05. Roughly uniform sequencing depth across donors was assumed in presence/absence analyses, although this assumption may not hold. A further reported finding was that TCR beta sequences accurately predicted the HLA-A and HLA-B alleles for most subjects in the first cohort. Because the 87-base-pair reads could not distinguish some IMGT-functional V segments, including TRBV6-2 and TRBV6-3, those segments were excluded. In a later genetic analysis, fewer N-insertions in productive TCRs were reported among donors in an Asian-associated ancestry cluster than the approximately 710-donor mean. A later genetic analysis associated a missense DCLRE1C variant with V-gene and J-gene trimming of TCR beta chains, and an independent cohort replicated the association. A group of highly shared sequence variants was considered likely to be a technical artifact of the sequencing pipeline. According to a later analysis, most CMV-associated TCR beta chains appeared to be HLA-restricted, and the HLA associations seemed to be driven largely by CMV exposure. The only immune exposure information available for the cohort was CMV serostatus. In a later analysis, the rate of TCR association differed among HLA loci, with DRB1 alleles having the most associated TCRs and HLA-C alleles having the fewest.

As concerns this clone: The target of this receptor is not known. The junction and the germline gene differ at one end; a read error may be behind it.

Via the germline V gene (reference sequence), CDR1 is SEHNR and CDR2 FQNEAQ. The CDR3 contains 15 residues, cysteine and phenylalanine counted. Only the CDR3 DNA stays, 45 bases, in frame from base 1. The cohort was made up of approximately 670 healthy bone marrow donors. Cohort members were all nominally healthy when sampled, although unrecorded immune exposures were likely present. The donor tested CMV seropositive and was one of the 289 seropositive cohort members. A peripheral blood sample was collected from each donor, and TCR beta sequencing was performed on peripheral blood mononuclear cells. Genomic DNA was extracted from the blood cell samples with the Qiagen DNeasy Blood Extraction Kit.

The material sequenced was PBMCs. The source of this sequence is a man aged 40-49 years in good health and CMV-seropositive. Recombination connected TRBV7-9 to TRBJ2-7, with 7 bases in between that match TRBD1. The nucleotide sequence is TGTTCCAGCAGCTTCGGACAGGTTTCCTCCTACGAGCAGTACTTC. Translated, it reads CSSSFGQVSSYEQYF.